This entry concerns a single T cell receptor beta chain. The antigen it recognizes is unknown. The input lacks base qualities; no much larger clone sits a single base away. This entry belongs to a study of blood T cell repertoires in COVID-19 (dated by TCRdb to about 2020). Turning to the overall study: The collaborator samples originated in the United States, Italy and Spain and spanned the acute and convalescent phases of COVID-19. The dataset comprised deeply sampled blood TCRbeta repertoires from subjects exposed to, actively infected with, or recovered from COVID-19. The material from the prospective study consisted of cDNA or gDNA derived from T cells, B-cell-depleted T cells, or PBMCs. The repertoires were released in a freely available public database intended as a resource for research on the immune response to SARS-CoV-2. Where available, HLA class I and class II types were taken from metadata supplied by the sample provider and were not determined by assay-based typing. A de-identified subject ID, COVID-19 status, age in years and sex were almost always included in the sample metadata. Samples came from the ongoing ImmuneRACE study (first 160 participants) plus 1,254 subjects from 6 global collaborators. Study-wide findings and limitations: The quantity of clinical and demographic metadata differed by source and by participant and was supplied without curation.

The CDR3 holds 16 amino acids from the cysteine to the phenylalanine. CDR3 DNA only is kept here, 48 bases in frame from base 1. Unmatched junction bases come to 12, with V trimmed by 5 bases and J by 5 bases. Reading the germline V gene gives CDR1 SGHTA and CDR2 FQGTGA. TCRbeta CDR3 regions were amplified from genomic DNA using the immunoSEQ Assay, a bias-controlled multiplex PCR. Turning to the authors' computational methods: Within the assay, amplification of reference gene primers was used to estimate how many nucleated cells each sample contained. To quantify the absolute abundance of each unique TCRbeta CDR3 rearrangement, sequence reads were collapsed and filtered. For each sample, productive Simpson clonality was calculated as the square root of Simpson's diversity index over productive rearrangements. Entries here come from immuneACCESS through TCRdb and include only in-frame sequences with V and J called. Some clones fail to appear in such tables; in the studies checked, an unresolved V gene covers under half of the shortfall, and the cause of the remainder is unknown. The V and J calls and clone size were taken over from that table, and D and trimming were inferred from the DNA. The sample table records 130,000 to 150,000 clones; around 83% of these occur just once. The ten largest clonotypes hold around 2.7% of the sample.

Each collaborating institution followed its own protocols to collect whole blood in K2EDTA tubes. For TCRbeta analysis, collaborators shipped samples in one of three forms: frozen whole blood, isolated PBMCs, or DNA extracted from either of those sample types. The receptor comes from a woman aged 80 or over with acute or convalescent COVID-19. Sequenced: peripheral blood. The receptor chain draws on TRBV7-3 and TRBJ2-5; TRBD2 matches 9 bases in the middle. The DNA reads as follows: TGTGCCAGCAGCCCCGGGGTAGCGGGGGTCAGGGAGACCCAGTACTTC. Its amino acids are CASSPGVAGVRETQYF. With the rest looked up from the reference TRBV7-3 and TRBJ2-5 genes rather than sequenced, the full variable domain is GAGVSQTPSNKVTEKGKYVELRCDPISGHTALYWYRQSLGQGPEFLIYFQGTGAADDSGLPNDRFFAVRPEGSVSTLKIQRTERGDSAVYLCASSPGVAGVRETQYFGPGTRLLVL.